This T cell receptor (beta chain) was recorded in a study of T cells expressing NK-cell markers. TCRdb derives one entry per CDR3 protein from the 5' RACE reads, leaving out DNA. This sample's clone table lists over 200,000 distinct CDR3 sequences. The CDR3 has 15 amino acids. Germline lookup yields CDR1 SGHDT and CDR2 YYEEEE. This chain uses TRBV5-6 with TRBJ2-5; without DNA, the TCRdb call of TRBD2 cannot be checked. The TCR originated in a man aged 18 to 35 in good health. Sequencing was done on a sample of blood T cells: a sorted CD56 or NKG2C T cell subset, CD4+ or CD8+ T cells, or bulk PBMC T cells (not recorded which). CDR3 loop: CASSGLAGTWGTQYF.